This T cell receptor beta chain derives from a study of T cell repertoires in cytomegalovirus infection. Overall study context: Recently identified HLA-C-restricted and well-studied HLA-B-restricted CMV epitopes were used. Whole-study findings and limits: Summed frequency of public TCR beta families distinguished CMV carriers with the relevant HLA.

TCRdb processed the reads anew with MiXCR; each CDR3 protein has one entry. The sample gives more than 65,000 distinct CDR3 sequences, roughly 44% of which show up once; just over 90% is in the top ten. This clonotype has only a few counts. The antigen is undetermined. V lost 2 bases and J 6 bases, leaving 23 bases between the germline ends. This CDR3 has 18 residues. CDR1 is LGHNA, CDR2 YNFKEQ, per germline. The sequencing used CD8+ T cells from cultured PBMCs, collected from culture after CMV antigen stimulation. This TCR came from a human donor in good health (CMV status not recorded). Some clones in this sample may be carry-over from other donors' samples. The chain is built from TRBV4-2 and TRBJ2-1, with D perhaps TRBD2 (7 bases). The DNA of the CDR3 is TGTGCCAGCAGCCAATCCCCAGGTCCCCGGGGGGCGGGCAATGAGCAGTTCTTC. It encodes CASSQSPGPRGAGNEQFF.